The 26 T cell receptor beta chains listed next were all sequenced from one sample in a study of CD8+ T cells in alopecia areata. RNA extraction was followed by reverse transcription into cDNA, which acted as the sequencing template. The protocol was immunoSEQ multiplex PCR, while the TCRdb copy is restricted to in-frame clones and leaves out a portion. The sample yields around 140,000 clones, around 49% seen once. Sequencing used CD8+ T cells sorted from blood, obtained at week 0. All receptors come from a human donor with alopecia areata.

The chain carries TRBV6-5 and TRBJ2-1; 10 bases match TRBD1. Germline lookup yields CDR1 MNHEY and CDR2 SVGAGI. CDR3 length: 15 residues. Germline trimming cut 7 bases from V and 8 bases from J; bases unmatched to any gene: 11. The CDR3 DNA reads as TGTGCCAGCACCACTCGGGGACAGGGGATTTATGAGCAGTTCTTC. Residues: CASTTRGQGIYEQFF.

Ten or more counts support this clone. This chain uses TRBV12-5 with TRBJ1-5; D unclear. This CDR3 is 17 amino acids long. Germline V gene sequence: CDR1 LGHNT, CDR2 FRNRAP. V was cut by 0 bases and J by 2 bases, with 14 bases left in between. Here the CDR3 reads CASGLVLGGVGNQPQHF. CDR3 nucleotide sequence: TGTGCTAGTGGTTTGGTACTCGGAGGCGTCGGCAATCAGCCCCAGCATTTT.

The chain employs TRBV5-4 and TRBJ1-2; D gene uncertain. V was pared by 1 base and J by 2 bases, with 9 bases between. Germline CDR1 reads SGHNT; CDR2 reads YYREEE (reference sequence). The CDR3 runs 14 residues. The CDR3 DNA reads TGTGCCAGCAGCTTGTCCCAGTCCAACTATGGCTACACCTTC. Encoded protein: CASSLSQSNYGYTF.

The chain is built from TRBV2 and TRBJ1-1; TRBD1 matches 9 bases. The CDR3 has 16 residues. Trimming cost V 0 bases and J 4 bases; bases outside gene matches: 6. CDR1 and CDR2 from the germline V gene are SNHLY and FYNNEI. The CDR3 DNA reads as TGTGCCAGCAGTGAAGCAGGCGGGACAGGGATCACTGAAGCTTTCTTT. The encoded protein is CASSEAGGTGITEAFF.

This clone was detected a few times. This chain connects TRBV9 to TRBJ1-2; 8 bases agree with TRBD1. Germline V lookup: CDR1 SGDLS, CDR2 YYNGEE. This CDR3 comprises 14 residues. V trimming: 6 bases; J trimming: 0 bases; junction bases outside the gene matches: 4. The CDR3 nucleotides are TGTGCCAGCACCGGACAGGGCTCTAACTATGGCTACACCTTC. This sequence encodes CASTGQGSNYGYTF.

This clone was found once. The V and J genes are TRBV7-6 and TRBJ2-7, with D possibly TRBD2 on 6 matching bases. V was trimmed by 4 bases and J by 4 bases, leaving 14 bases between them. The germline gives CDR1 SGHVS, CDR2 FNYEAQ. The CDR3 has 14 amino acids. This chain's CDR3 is CASSSGAGIYEQYF. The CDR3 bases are TGTGCCAGCAGCTCGGGAGCTGGGATTTACGAGCAGTACTTC.

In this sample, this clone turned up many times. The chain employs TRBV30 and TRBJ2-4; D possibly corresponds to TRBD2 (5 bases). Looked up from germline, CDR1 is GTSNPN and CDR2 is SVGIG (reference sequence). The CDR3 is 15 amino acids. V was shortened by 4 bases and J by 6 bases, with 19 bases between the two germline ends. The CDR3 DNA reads TGTGCCTGGACCTTCGGATCGGGGATCGGAAACATTCAGTACTTC. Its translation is CAWTFGSGIGNIQYF.

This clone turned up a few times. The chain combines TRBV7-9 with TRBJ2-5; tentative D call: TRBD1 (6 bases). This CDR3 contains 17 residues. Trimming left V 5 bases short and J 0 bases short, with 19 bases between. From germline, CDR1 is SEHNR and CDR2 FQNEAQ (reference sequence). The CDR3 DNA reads TGTGCCAGCAGCACCGAATGGACAGTGGGGTACCAAGAGACCCAGTACTTC. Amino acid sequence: CASSTEWTVGYQETQYF. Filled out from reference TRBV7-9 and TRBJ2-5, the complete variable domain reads DTGVSQNPRHKITKRGQNVTFRCDPISEHNRLYWYRQTLGQGPEFLTYFQNEAQLEKSRLLSDRFSAERPKGSFSTLEIQRTEQGDSAMYLCASSTEWTVGYQETQYFGPGTRLLVL.

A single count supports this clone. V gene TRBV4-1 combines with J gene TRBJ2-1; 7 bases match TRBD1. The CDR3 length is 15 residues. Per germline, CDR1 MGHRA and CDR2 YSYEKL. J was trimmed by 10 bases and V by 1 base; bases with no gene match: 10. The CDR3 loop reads CASSQGWTGTIEQFF. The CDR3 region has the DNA TGCGCCAGCAGCCAAGGCTGGACAGGTACAATCGAGCAGTTCTTC.

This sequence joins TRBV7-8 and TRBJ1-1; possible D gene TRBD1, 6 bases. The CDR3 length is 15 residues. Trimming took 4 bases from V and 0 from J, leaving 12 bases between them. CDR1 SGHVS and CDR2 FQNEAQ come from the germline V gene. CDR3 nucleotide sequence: TGTGCCAGCAGCTCGCCGGGACACCTGAACACTGAAGCTTTCTTT. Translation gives CASSSPGHLNTEAFF.

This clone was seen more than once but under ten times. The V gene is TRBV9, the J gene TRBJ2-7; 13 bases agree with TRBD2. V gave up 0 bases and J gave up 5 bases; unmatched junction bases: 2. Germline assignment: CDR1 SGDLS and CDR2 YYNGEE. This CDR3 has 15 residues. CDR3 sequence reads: CASSVGGLAGHEQYF. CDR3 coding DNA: TGTGCCAGCAGCGTAGGGGGACTAGCGGGGCACGAGCAGTACTTC. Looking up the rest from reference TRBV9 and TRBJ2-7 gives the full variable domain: DSGVTQTPKHLITATGQRVTLRCSPRSGDLSVYWYQQSLDQGLQFLIQYYNGEERAKGNILERFSAQQFPDLHSELNLSSLELGDSALYFCASSVGGLAGHEQYFGPGTRLTVT.

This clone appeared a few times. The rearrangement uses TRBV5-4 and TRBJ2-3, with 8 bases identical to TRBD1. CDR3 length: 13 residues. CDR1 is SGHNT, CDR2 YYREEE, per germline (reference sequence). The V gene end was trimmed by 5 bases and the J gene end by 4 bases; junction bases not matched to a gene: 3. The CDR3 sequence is CASSADRADTQYF. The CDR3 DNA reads TGTGCCAGCAGTGCGGACAGGGCAGATACGCAGTATTTT.

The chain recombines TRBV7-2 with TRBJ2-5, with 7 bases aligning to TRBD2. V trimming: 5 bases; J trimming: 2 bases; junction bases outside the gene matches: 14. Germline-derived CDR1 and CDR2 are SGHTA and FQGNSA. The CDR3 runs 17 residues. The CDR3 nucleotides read TGTGCCAGCAGCCCCTGGGGAGGGGCCGCCGCGCAAGAGACCCAGTACTTC. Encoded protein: CASSPWGGAAAQETQYF.

CDR3 in amino acids: CASETGGWYGYTF. CDR3 bases: TGTGCCAGCGAGACAGGGGGCTGGTATGGCTACACCTTC. The chain combines TRBV5-6 with TRBJ1-2; 10 positions agree with TRBD1. This CDR3 contains 13 residues. Germline trimming cut 7 bases from V and 5 bases from J; bases unmatched to any gene: 5. Germline-derived CDR1 and CDR2 are SGHDT and YYEEEE.

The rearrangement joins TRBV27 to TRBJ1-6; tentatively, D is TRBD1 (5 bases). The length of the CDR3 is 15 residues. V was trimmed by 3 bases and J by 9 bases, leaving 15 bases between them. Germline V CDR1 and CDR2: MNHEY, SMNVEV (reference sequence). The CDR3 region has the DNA TGTGCCAGCAGTTTGATAGGGGAACTGAGTTCACCCCTCCACTTT. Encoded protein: CASSLIGELSSPLHF.

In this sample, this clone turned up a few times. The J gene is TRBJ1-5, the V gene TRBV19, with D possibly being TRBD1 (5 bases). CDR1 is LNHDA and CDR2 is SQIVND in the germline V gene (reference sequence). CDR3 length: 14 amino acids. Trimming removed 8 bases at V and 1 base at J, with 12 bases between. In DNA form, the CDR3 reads TGTGCCAGTGGGACGAGTTGGAGCAATCAGCCCCAGCATTTT. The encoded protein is CASGTSWSNQPQHF.

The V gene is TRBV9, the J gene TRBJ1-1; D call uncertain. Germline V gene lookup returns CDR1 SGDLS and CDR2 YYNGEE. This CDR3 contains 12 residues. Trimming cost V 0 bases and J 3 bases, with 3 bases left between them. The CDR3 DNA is TGTGCCAGCAGCGTAGCTGACACTGAAGCTTTCTTT. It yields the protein CASSVADTEAFF.

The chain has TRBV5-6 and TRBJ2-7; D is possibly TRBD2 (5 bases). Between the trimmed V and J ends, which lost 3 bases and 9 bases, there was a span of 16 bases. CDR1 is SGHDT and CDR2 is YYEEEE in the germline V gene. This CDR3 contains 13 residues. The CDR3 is CASSWGPGIAQYF. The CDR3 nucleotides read TGTGCCAGCAGCTGGGGTCCGGGGATTGCGCAGTACTTC.

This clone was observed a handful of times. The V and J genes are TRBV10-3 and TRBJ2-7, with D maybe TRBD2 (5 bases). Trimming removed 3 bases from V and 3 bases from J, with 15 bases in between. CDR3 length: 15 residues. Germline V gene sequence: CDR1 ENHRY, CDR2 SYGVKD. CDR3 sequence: CAISDPGGLYYEQYF. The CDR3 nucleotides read TGTGCCATCAGTGACCCCGGAGGCCTTTACTACGAGCAGTACTTC.

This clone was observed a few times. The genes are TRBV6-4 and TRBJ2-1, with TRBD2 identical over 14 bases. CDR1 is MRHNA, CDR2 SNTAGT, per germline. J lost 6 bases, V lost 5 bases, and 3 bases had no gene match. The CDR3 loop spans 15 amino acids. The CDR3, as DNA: TGTGCCAGCAGTTACGGGACTAGCGGGGGCAATGAGCAGTTCTTC. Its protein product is CASSYGTSGGNEQFF.

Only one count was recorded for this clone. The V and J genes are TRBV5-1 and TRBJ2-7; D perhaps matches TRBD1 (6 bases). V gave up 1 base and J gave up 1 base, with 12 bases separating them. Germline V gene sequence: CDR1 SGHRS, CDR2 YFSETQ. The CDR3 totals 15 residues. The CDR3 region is CASSLKQGQSYEQYF. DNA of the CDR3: TGCGCCAGCAGCTTGAAACAGGGTCAATCCTACGAGCAGTACTTC.

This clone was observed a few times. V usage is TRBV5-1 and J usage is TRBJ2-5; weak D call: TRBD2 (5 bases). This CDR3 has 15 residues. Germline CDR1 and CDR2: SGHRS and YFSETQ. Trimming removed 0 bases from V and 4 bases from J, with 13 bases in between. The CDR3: CASSLVRGTGETQYF. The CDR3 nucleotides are TGCGCCAGCAGCTTGGTTCGGGGAACCGGAGAGACCCAGTACTTC. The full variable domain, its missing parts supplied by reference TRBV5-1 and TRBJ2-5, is KAGVTQTPRYLIKTRGQQVTLSCSPISGHRSVSWYQQTPGQGLQFLFEYFSETQRNKGNFPGRFSGRQFSNSRSEMNVSTLELGDSALYLCASSLVRGTGETQYFGPGTRLLVL.

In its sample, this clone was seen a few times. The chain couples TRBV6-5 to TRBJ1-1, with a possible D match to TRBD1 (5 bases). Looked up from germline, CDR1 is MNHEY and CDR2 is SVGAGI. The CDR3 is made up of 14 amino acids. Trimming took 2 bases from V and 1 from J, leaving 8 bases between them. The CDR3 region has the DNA TGTGCCAGCAGTTACGGGGGACCGAACACTGAAGCTTTCTTT. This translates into CASSYGGPNTEAFF.

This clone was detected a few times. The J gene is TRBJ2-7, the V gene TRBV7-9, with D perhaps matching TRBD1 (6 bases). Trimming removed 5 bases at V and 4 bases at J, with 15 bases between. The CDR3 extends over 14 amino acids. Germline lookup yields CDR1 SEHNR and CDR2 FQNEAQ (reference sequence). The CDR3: CASSPATGRYEQYF. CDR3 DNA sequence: TGTGCCAGCAGCCCGGCCACAGGGCGGTACGAGCAGTACTTC.

The CDR3 spells CASSLVAGEPSDTQYF. CDR3 sequence (DNA): TGTGCCAGCAGTTTAGTGGCGGGGGAGCCCTCGGATACGCAGTATTTT. The chain uses TRBV6-5 and TRBJ2-3; 7 nucleotides match TRBD2. Trimming took 4 bases from V and 6 from J; bases not matched to a gene: 13. The CDR3 is 16 residues long. Germline loops: CDR1 MNHEY, CDR2 SVGAGI.

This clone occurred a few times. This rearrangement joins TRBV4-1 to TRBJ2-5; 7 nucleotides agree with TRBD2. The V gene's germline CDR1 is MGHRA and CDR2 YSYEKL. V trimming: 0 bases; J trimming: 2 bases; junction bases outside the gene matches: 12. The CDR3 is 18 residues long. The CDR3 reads CASSQEGLGGLRQETQYF. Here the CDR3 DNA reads TGCGCCAGCAGCCAAGAGGGACTGGGGGGGTTGAGGCAAGAGACCCAGTACTTC.